A selection of T cell receptor beta chains follows, all from one sample in a study of T cell responses to AZD1222 COVID-19 vaccine. Assay: immunoSEQ multiplex PCR; the TCRdb copy retains only in-frame clones and omits some. The sample has some 200,000 clones; approximately 91% are singletons. This specimen was peripheral blood, taken 28 days after the second AZD1222 dose. The source is an adult who received the AZD1222 COVID-19 vaccine. Both conserved end residues are part of each CDR3. A D gene is named only where the DNA matches it firmly. Not all rows give a size; the values are once, few, many and, for expanded clones, a class.

D gene,J gene,CDR3 length,clone size,V gene,CDR3 protein,CDR3 DNA
TRBD1,TRBJ1-1,15,once,TRBV4-1,CASSRSQGVSTEAFF,TGCGCCAGCAGCCGTTCACAGGGGGTAAGCACTGAAGCTTTCTTT
TRBD1,TRBJ1-1,13,NA,TRBV6-5,CASSYSDRAEAFF,TGTGCCAGCAGTTACTCGGACAGGGCTGAAGCTTTCTTT
TRBD2,TRBJ2-3,15,few,TRBV7-3,CASSSGLAGTDTQYF,TGTGCCAGCAGCTCCGGACTAGCGGGCACAGATACGCAGTATTTT
NA,TRBJ2-7,15,once,TRBV11-3,CASSPPTGAPYEQYF,TGTGCCAGCAGCCCCCCCACGGGGGCCCCCTACGAGCAGTACTTC
TRBD1,TRBJ2-5,14,NA,TRBV5-1,CASSWRTGGETQYF,TGCGCCAGCAGCTGGAGGACAGGGGGAGAGACCCAGTACTTC
NA,TRBJ2-7,12,NA,TRBV9,CASSRGTYEQYF,TGTGCCAGCAGCCGGGGGACCTACGAGCAGTACTTC
TRBD1,TRBJ2-1,15,once,TRBV28,CASSLDRGRRNEQFF,TGTGCCAGCAGTTTAGACAGGGGGCGCCGGAATGAGCAGTTCTTC
NA,TRBJ1-2,13,NA,TRBV6-1,CASSEAGNYGYTF,TGTGCCAGCAGTGAGGCCGGTAACTATGGCTACACCTTC
NA,TRBJ2-7,15,NA,TRBV4-3,CASSPSRQGFHEQYF,TGCGCCAGCAGCCCGTCCAGGCAGGGGTTCCACGAGCAGTACTTC
NA,TRBJ1-1,13,NA,TRBV5-5,CASSQTTNTEAFF,TGTGCCAGCAGCCAAACAACGAACACTGAAGCTTTCTTT
NA,TRBJ2-1,16,NA,TRBV9,CASSVGLGASGMVRFF,NA
TRBD1,TRBJ1-3,15,NA,TRBV6-5,CASSLYRGTGNTIYF,TGTGCCAGCAGCCTTTACAGGGGGACTGGAAACACCATATATTTT
TRBD2,TRBJ2-3,15,NA,TRBV19,CASSTRGGATDTQYF,TGTGCCAGTAGTACCCGGGGGGGGGCCACAGATACGCAGTATTTT
NA,TRBJ2-7,15,NA,TRBV4-1,CASSQVGSLSYEQYF,TGCGCCAGCAGCCAAGTCGGTAGCCTTTCCTACGAGCAGTACTTC
NA,TRBJ1-5,15,NA,TRBV2,CASSGEGRAGQPQHF,TGTGCCAGCAGTGGAGAGGGCAGGGCGGGTCAGCCCCAGCATTTT